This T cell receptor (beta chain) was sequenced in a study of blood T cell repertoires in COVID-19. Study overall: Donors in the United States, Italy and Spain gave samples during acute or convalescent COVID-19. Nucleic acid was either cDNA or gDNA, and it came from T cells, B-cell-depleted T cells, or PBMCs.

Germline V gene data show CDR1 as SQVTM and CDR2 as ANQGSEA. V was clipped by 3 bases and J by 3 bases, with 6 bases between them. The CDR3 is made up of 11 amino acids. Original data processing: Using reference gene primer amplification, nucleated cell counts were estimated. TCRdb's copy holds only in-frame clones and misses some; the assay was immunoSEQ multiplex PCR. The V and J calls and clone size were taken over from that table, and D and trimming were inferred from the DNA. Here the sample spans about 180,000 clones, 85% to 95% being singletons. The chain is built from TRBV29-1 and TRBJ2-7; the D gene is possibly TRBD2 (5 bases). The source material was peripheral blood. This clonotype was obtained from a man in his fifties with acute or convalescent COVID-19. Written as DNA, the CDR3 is TGCAGCGTTGAGGAGGACTACGAGCAGTACTTC. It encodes CSVEEDYEQYF.